One and the same sample provided the 31 T cell receptor beta chains below, sequenced in a study of long-term antiretroviral therapy in people with HIV. Samples were assayed with immunoSEQ v3.0 at survey level. This table comes from immunoSEQ multiplex PCR, and its TCRdb copy is limited to in-frame clones, with some not included. The table lists about 24,000 clones, roughly 84% of them singletons. The sample in question was unsorted PBMCs, obtained around 4.5 years after starting antiretroviral therapy. The origin of the receptors is a man aged 25 to 45 with HIV.

This clone was seen only once. The sample contains more than one DNA sequence encoding this CDR3. V gene TRBV6-5 combines with J gene TRBJ1-1; a weak D match, TRBD1 (6 bases). Germline-derived CDR1 and CDR2 are MNHEY and SVGAGI. V was pared by 0 bases and J by 2 bases, with 7 bases between. The CDR3 has 14 residues. The DNA for the CDR3 is TGTGCCAGCAGTTACTCGACAGGCAACACTGAAGCTTTCTTT. As protein: CASSYSTGNTEAFF.

The V gene is TRBV4-1, the J gene TRBJ2-7; D is unresolved. From germline, CDR1 is MGHRA and CDR2 YSYEKL. The ends were cut back, 0 bases at V and 2 bases at J, with 5 bases in the middle. The CDR3 has 13 residues. In nucleotides, the CDR3 is TGCGCCAGCAGCCAAGACCTAACCTACGAGCAGTACTTC. This gives the protein CASSQDLTYEQYF.

This clone was counted between two and nine times. The chain carries TRBV7-9 and TRBJ2-2; D not resolved. V was cut by 3 bases and J by 4 bases, with 12 bases left in between. This CDR3 contains 15 residues. CDR1 and CDR2 from the germline V gene are SEHNR and FQNEAQ (reference sequence). The CDR3 DNA reads as TGTGCCAGCAGCTTGCAGGAGTCGGTCACCGGGGAGCTGTTTTTT. Amino acids: CASSLQESVTGELFF. The variable domain in full, with the rest retrieved from reference TRBV7-9 and TRBJ2-2, is DTGVSQNPRHKITKRGQNVTFRCDPISEHNRLYWYRQTLGQGPEFLTYFQNEAQLEKSRLLSDRFSAERPKGSFSTLEIQRTEQGDSAMYLCASSLQESVTGELFFGEGSRLTVL.

V usage is TRBV6-1 and J usage is TRBJ1-2; no firm D call. Trimming shortened V by 1 base and J by 3 bases, and 9 bases separated the two germline ends. Germline V gene data show CDR1 as MNHNS and CDR2 as SASEGT. CDR3 length equals 14 residues. The CDR3 sequence is CASSEESPHYGYTF. In DNA form, the CDR3 reads TGTGCCAGCAGTGAAGAATCACCGCACTATGGCTACACCTTC.

The chain is built from TRBV15 and TRBJ2-5, with no clear D. The CDR3 loop spans 14 amino acids. CDR1 and CDR2 from the germline V gene are LNHNV and YYDKDF (reference sequence). Trimming took 6 bases from V and 1 from J, leaving 12 bases between them. DNA for the CDR3: TGTGCCACCAGTCCTGATCTCGTCCAAGAGACCCAGTACTTC. This translates into CATSPDLVQETQYF.

The chain uses TRBV9 and TRBJ2-5; TRBD2 agrees at 9 bases. The CDR3 spans 16 residues. Germline V gene sequence: CDR1 SGDLS, CDR2 YYNGEE. V dropped 4 bases and J dropped 2; count of bases not matched to a gene: 9. CDR3 region: CASSTRQRGDQETQYF. CDR3 nucleotide sequence: TGTGCCAGCAGCACGAGGCAGCGGGGGGATCAAGAGACCCAGTACTTC.

V usage is TRBV7-2 and J usage is TRBJ1-5; 9 positions agree with TRBD1. This CDR3 comprises 15 residues. V lost 3 bases to trimming and J lost 4 bases; unmatched junction nucleotides: 4. The germline CDR1 and CDR2 sequences are SGHTA and FQGNSA. The CDR3 DNA is TGTGCCAGCAGCTTGACAGGGGGACAAAATCAGCCCCAGCATTTT. Translating it yields CASSLTGGQNQPQHF.

The CDR3 loop reads CASSPNKQGNTIYF. DNA for the CDR3: TGTGCCAGCAGCCCGAATAAACAGGGAAACACCATATATTTT. The chain recombines TRBV5-4 with TRBJ1-3, with unresolved D. The CDR3 runs to 14 residues. The germline V gene has CDR1 SGHNT and CDR2 YYREEE (reference sequence). Trimming took off 4 bases at V and 4 bases at J, with 12 bases between the two ends.

This sequence joins TRBV19 and TRBJ1-1; D is unresolved. V lost 4 bases and J 5 bases, leaving 20 bases between the germline ends. This CDR3 has 16 residues. The germline V gene encodes CDR1 LNHDA and CDR2 SQIVND (reference sequence). In DNA form, the CDR3 reads TGTGCCAGTAGTACTCCCGCCGGGAGGCTGAGAACTGAAGCTTTCTTT. It is translated as CASSTPAGRLRTEAFF.

The chain uses TRBV7-3 and TRBJ1-5; TRBD1 aligns across 9 bases. The CDR3 totals 15 residues. Trimming cost V 1 base and J 4 bases; bases outside gene matches: 2. The germline V gene encodes CDR1 SGHTA and CDR2 FQGTGA. CDR3 sequence reads: CASSLSGTGNQPQHF. For the CDR3, the DNA is TGTGCCAGCAGCTTAAGCGGGACAGGGAATCAGCCCCAGCATTTT.

V and J are TRBV4-3 and TRBJ1-1, with a possible D match to TRBD1 (5 bases). The CDR3 is 15 residues long. V gave up 2 bases and J gave up 2 bases, with 12 bases separating them. Germline V gene lookup returns CDR1 LGHNA and CDR2 YSLEER. CDR3 DNA sequence: TGCGCCAGCAGCCAATATTCGACAGCAAACACTGAAGCTTTCTTT. Amino acids: CASSQYSTANTEAFF.

The rearrangement joins TRBV29-1 to TRBJ1-1; D possibly corresponds to TRBD1 (6 bases). Trimming took 6 bases from V and 0 from J, leaving 11 bases between them. This CDR3 has 13 amino acids. Germline values: CDR1 SQVTM, CDR2 ANQGSEA. CDR3 sequence (DNA): TGCAGCGTGTTGGGACACCTGAACACTGAAGCTTTCTTT. Translation: CSVLGHLNTEAFF.

This clone has more than one count but fewer than ten. The chain has TRBV18 and TRBJ1-5; possibly TRBD1 for D (6 bases). This CDR3 contains 16 residues. Germline CDR1 reads KGHSH; CDR2 reads LQKENI. Trimming removed 4 bases at V and 5 bases at J, with 18 bases between. Written as DNA, the CDR3 is TGTGCCAGCTCACTAGAGGGGGTTTCGGGCCATCAGCCCCAGCATTTT. Amino acids: CASSLEGVSGHQPQHF.

The CDR3 protein is CASSLTGLAEAFF. The CDR3 DNA reads TGTGCCAGTAGCTTGACAGGTTTGGCTGAAGCTTTCTTT. The chain employs TRBV19 and TRBJ1-1; tentative D call: TRBD1 (6 bases). The V and J ends lost 6 bases and 6 bases respectively, with 14 bases between them. Germline CDR1 and CDR2: LNHDA and SQIVND (reference sequence). This CDR3 contains 13 residues.

This chain uses TRBV19 with TRBJ2-5, with 12 nucleotides matching TRBD2. The CDR3 totals 18 residues. The germline V gene encodes CDR1 LNHDA and CDR2 SQIVND (reference sequence). J gave up 0 bases and V 6 bases, and 11 bases lay outside the gene matches. This CDR3 is CASSPSGLAGPYQETQYF. CDR3 bases: TGTGCCAGTAGCCCCTCGGGACTAGCGGGCCCGTACCAAGAGACCCAGTACTTC.

The V call is TRBV11-2, the J call TRBJ2-3, with D perhaps matching TRBD2 (5 bases). Germline values: CDR1 SGHAT, CDR2 FQNNGV. The CDR3 sequence is 13 residues long. V dropped 8 bases and J dropped 2 bases, with 11 bases sitting between them. Here the CDR3 DNA reads TGTGCCAGCGACCAGACTAACACAGATACGCAGTATTTT. It encodes CASDQTNTDTQYF.

The chain links TRBV10-2 to TRBJ1-2, with D unresolved. Per the germline V gene, CDR1 is WSHSY and CDR2 is SAAADI. This CDR3 comprises 13 residues. V was cut by 7 bases and J by 0 bases, with 9 bases left in between. This CDR3 reads CASTTEANYGYTF. As DNA, the CDR3 is TGCGCCAGCACAACAGAAGCTAACTATGGCTACACCTTC.

The chain is built from TRBV7-9 and TRBJ1-4; tentative D call: TRBD1 (6 bases). V gave up 3 bases and J gave up 7 bases, with 21 bases separating them. This CDR3 contains 17 residues. Germline lookup yields CDR1 SEHNR and CDR2 FQNEAQ (reference sequence). The CDR3 region is CASSLVEGGSLGEKLFF. The CDR3 DNA reads TGTGCCAGCAGCTTGGTGGAGGGGGGATCCTTAGGTGAAAAACTGTTTTTT.

The chain combines TRBV7-6 with TRBJ2-5, with unresolved D. CDR1 is SGHVS, CDR2 FNYEAQ, per germline. V lost 2 bases and J 3 bases, leaving 4 bases between the germline ends. This CDR3 is 12 amino acids long. Written as DNA, the CDR3 is TGTGCCAGCAGCTTAAGTGAAGAGACCCAGTACTTC. As protein: CASSLSEETQYF. The variable domain in full, completed from reference TRBV7-6 and TRBJ2-5, reads GAGVSQSPRYKVTKRGQDVALRCDPISGHVSLYWYRQALGQGPEFLTYFNYEAQQDKSGLPNDRFSAERPEGSISTLTIQRTEQRDSAMYRCASSLSEETQYFGPGTRLLVL.

The gene calls are TRBV27 and TRBJ2-5; 7 bases fit TRBD1. The CDR3 contains 13 residues. In germline, CDR1 is MNHEY, CDR2 SMNVEV (reference sequence). Germline trimming cut 5 bases from V and 3 bases from J; bases unmatched to any gene: 3. In nucleotides, the CDR3 is TGTGCCAGCAGTAAGCAGGGGGAAGAGACCCAGTACTTC. Amino acid sequence: CASSKQGEETQYF.

This clone was detected a few times. The genes are TRBV6-4 and TRBJ2-2, with D maybe TRBD1 (6 bases). The V gene lost 0 bases and the J gene lost 1 base, with 9 bases spanning the gap. CDR3 length: 16 amino acids. Germline V gene lookup returns CDR1 MRHNA and CDR2 SNTAGT. CDR3 coding DNA: TGTGCCAGCAGTGACTCGTGGGGGCGGAACACCGGGGAGCTGTTTTTT. Its translation: CASSDSWGRNTGELFF.

This chain connects TRBV10-3 to TRBJ1-3; no firm D call. CDR1 ENHRY and CDR2 SYGVKD come from the germline V gene. The CDR3 length is 14 residues. Trimming cost V 0 bases and J 4 bases, with 7 bases left between them. As DNA, the CDR3 is TGTGCCATCAGTGAGTCTCACGTCGGAAACACCATATATTTT. It encodes CAISESHVGNTIYF.

The chain employs TRBV19 and TRBJ2-6, with D uncertain. Trimming shortened V by 4 bases and J by 0 bases, and 4 bases separated the two germline ends. Germline values: CDR1 LNHDA, CDR2 SQIVND (reference sequence). CDR3 length: 14 residues. The CDR3 loop is CASSTSSGANVLTF. Here the CDR3 DNA reads TGTGCCAGTAGTACAAGCTCTGGGGCCAACGTCCTGACTTTC.

The rearrangement joins TRBV4-2 to TRBJ1-4, with 9 positions matching TRBD1. CDR3 length equals 17 residues. The J segment lost 5 bases and the V segment lost 0 bases, leaving 7 bases of the junction unmatched. Per the germline V gene, CDR1 is LGHNA and CDR2 is YNFKEQ. CDR3 nucleotides: TGTGCCAGCAGCCAAGATCTCCAGGGGACAGGGAATGAAAAACTGTTTTTT. This gives the protein CASSQDLQGTGNEKLFF.

V and J are TRBV18 and TRBJ2-1, with D perhaps given as TRBD1 or TRBD2 (5 bases each). The germline CDR1 and CDR2 sequences are KGHSH and LQKENI. The CDR3 is 16 residues long. V lost 5 bases and J lost 4, with 18 bases in between. CDR3 sequence (DNA): TGTGCCAGCTCATATTTAGGGACCGATGGATACAATGAGCAGTTCTTC. Its protein product is CASSYLGTDGYNEQFF. Complete variable domain (other parts from reference TRBV18 and TRBJ2-1): NAGVMQNPRHLVRRRGQEARLRCSPMKGHSHVYWYRQLPEEGLKFMVYLQKENIIDESGMPKERFSAEFPKEGPSILRIQQVVRGDSAAYFCASSYLGTDGYNEQFFGPGTRLTVL.

The gene calls are TRBV19 and TRBJ2-1, with 12 positions matching TRBD1. CDR1 and CDR2 from the germline V gene are LNHDA and SQIVND (reference sequence). Unmatched junction bases numbered 0, after V lost 3 bases and J lost 0 bases. The CDR3 length is 16 residues. This CDR3 is CASSMGQGASYNEQFF. The CDR3 nucleotides read TGTGCCAGTAGTATGGGACAGGGGGCCTCCTACAATGAGCAGTTCTTC.

This clone was seen a handful of times. This chain uses TRBV7-8 with TRBJ2-7, with D possibly being TRBD2 (6 bases). Germline CDR1 and CDR2: SGHVS and FQNEAQ. V was clipped by 5 bases and J by 3 bases, with 14 bases between them. The CDR3 consists of 14 residues. Here the CDR3 reads CASSGRRDLYEQYF. CDR3 coding DNA: TGTGCCAGCAGCGGACGGAGGGACCTCTACGAGCAGTACTTC.

The V and J genes are TRBV4-1 and TRBJ2-1; 8 nucleotides align to TRBD1. The V gene end was trimmed by 2 bases and the J gene end by 7 bases; junction bases not matched to a gene: 7. Looked up from germline, CDR1 is MGHRA and CDR2 is YSYEKL. The CDR3 contains 15 residues. This CDR3 is CASSQIGQGGNEQFF. CDR3 nucleotide sequence: TGCGCCAGCAGCCAAATAGGACAGGGTGGGAATGAGCAGTTCTTC.

The chain combines TRBV4-2 with TRBJ2-2, with TRBD2 matching over 9 bases. The germline V gene has CDR1 LGHNA and CDR2 YNFKEQ. The CDR3 totals 20 residues. J was trimmed by 6 bases and V by 0 bases; bases with no gene match: 17. The CDR3 loop is CASSQDRGVLGGRGAGELFF. The CDR3, as DNA: TGTGCCAGCAGCCAAGATAGGGGGGTTCTGGGCGGGAGGGGTGCCGGGGAGCTGTTTTTT.

V gene TRBV28 combines with J gene TRBJ2-1; D is undetermined. V lost 3 bases and J lost 0, with 9 bases in between. The CDR3 covers 15 residues. The germline gives CDR1 MDHEN, CDR2 SYDVKM. CDR3 nucleotides: TGTGCCAGCAGTTTCCGCCTGGGCTCCTACAATGAGCAGTTCTTC. As protein: CASSFRLGSYNEQFF.

This clone was observed a single time. The rearrangement links TRBV4-1 to TRBJ2-7; D perhaps matches TRBD2 (5 bases). The CDR3 is 15 residues long. From germline, CDR1 is MGHRA and CDR2 YSYEKL. V was cut by 3 bases and J by 3 bases, with 15 bases left in between. DNA for the CDR3: TGCGCCAGCAGCCAGGTACCGGGGTCGGGCTACGAGCAGTACTTC. Protein: CASSQVPGSGYEQYF.